Shown below are 8 T cell receptor beta chains from a single sample sequenced in a study of blood T cell repertoires in COVID-19. TCRdb's table, derived via immunoSEQ multiplex PCR, lists solely in-frame clones and lacks some. The data contain around 300,000 clones, roughly 89% of them seen just once; the ten biggest clones take up about 3%. Specimen: peripheral blood. Receptor source: a woman aged 25 to 39 with active or convalescent COVID-19.

V gene TRBV6-6 combines with J gene TRBJ1-1; possibly TRBD1 for D (5 bases). The length of the CDR3 is 14 residues. Between the trimmed V and J ends, which lost 5 bases and 5 bases, there was a span of 15 bases. CDR1 is MNHNY and CDR2 is SVGAGI in the germline V gene (reference sequence). The CDR3 nucleotides read TGTGCCAGCAGTCACCTCTACAGGCCGACTGAAGCTTTCTTT. This sequence encodes CASSHLYRPTEAFF.

This clone has a single count. V is TRBV10-3 and J is TRBJ1-4; D is ambiguous. Germline V gene lookup returns CDR1 ENHRY and CDR2 SYGVKD. This CDR3 is 15 amino acids long. Trimming stripped 6 bases from V and 3 bases from J, with 14 bases between. The CDR3 is CAIRSSREANEKLFF. CDR3 bases: TGTGCCATCAGATCTTCCCGGGAAGCTAATGAAAAACTGTTTTTT.

The chain links TRBV10-3 to TRBJ2-3, with TRBD2 matching 10 bases. Germline lookup yields CDR1 ENHRY and CDR2 SYGVKD. The CDR3 loop spans 15 amino acids. Trimming took 4 bases from V and 3 from J; bases not matched to a gene: 4. The CDR3 DNA is TGTGCCATCAGTGTGAGCGGGGGGGCTACAGATACGCAGTATTTT. Translating it yields CAISVSGGATDTQYF.

The CDR3 DNA reads TGTGCCAGCAGCAAAGTATTCGCCGACCTGGGGGCAACCATAGGATGGGAGCAGTACTTC. Protein: CASSKVFADLGATIGWEQYF. The chain employs TRBV21-1 and TRBJ2-7; TRBD1, the table's D call, lacks a check against the DNA. TRBV21-1 is termed a pseudogene. This CDR3 contains 20 residues.

This clone has a single count. The chain couples TRBV7-2 to TRBJ2-3, with 12 bases aligning to TRBD2. The CDR3 extends over 15 amino acids. V lost 6 bases to trimming and J lost 3 bases; unmatched junction nucleotides: 4. CDR1 is SGHTA and CDR2 is FQGNSA in the germline V gene. This CDR3 is CASRLTSGGTDTQYF. CDR3 nucleotide sequence: TGTGCCAGCAGACTCACTAGCGGGGGGACAGATACGCAGTATTTT.

The chain employs TRBV7-9 and TRBJ2-2, with 7 bases lining up with TRBD1. CDR3 length equals 15 residues. With V trimmed by 3 bases and J by 3 bases, 4 bases remained unmatched. CDR1 and CDR2 from the germline V gene are SEHNR and FQNEAQ (reference sequence). The CDR3 nucleotides are TGTGCCAGCAGCTTTTACAGGGGTGACACCGGGGAGCTGTTTTTT. Encoded protein: CASSFYRGDTGELFF.

Turning to this clone: A single base separates this from a much larger clone, so it may be a read error. The rearrangement links TRBV2 to TRBJ2-3; a possible D gene is TRBD2 (5 bases). The CDR3 totals 14 residues. The V end was cut by 3 bases, the J end by 0 bases, with 7 bases between. Per the germline V gene, CDR1 is SNHLY and CDR2 is FYNNEI. The CDR3 here is CASSERTSTDTQYF. Written as DNA, the CDR3 is TGTGCCAGCAGTGAGAGGACTAGCACAGATACGCAGTATTTT.

This CDR3 is CASSSILQETQYF. The DNA of the CDR3 is TGTGCCAGTAGTTCTATACTCCAAGAGACCCAGTACTTC. The V and J genes are TRBV19 and TRBJ2-5; D uncertain. V lost 5 bases and J 1 base, leaving 8 bases between the germline ends. CDR1 is LNHDA, CDR2 SQIVND, per germline (reference sequence). The CDR3 loop spans 13 amino acids.